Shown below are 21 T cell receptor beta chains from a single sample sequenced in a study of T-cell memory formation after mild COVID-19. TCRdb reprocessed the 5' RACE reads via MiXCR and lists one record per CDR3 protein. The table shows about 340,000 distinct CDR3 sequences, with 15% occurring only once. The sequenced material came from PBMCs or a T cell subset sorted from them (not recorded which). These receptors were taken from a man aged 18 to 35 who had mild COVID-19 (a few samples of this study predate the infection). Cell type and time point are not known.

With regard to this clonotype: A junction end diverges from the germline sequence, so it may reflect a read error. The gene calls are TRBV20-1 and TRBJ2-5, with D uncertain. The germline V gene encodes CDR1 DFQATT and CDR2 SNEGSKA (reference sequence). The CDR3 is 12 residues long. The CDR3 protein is CSARESQDTQYF. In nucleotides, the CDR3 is TGCAGTGCTAGAGAATCGCAAGATACCCAGTACTTC.

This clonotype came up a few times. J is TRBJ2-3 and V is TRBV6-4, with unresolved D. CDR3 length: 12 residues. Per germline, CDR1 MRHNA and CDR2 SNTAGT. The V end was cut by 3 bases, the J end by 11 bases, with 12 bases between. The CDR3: CASSDLRSGQYF. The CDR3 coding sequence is TGTGCCAGCAGTGATTTAAGGTCCGGGCAGTATTTT.

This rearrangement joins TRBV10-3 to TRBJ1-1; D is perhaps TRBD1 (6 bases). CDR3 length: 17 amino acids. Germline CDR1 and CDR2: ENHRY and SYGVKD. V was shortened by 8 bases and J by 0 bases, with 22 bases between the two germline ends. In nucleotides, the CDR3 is TGTGCCATCGCACGGACAGTTTTGTCTAGGGTGAACACTGAAGCTTTCTTT. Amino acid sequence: CAIARTVLSRVNTEAFF.

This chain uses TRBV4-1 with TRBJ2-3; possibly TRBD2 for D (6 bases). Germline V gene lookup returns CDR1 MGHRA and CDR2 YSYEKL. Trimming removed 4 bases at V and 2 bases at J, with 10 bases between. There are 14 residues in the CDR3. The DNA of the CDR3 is TGCGCCAGCAGCCGGGACTGGGTCACAGATACGCAGTATTTT. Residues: CASSRDWVTDTQYF.

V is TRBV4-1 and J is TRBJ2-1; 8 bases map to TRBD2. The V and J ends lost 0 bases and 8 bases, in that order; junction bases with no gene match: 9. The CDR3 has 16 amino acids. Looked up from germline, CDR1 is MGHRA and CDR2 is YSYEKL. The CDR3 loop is CASSQEAGVASDEQFF. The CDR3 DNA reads TGCGCCAGCAGCCAAGAAGCGGGGGTGGCCTCCGATGAGCAGTTCTTC.

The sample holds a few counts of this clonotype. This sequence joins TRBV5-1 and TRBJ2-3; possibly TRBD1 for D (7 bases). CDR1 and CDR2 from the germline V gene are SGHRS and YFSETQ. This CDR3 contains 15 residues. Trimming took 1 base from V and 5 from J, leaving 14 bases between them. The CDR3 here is CASSLFRQGGDTQYF. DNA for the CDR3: TGCGCCAGCAGCTTGTTTCGCCAGGGGGGAGATACGCAGTATTTT.

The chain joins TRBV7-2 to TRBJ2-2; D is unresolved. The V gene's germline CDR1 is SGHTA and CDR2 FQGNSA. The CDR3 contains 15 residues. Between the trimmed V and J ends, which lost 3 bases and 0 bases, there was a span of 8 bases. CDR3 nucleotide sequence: TGTGCCAGCAGCTTCCCAGTCGCGAACACCGGGGAGCTGTTTTTT. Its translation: CASSFPVANTGELFF.

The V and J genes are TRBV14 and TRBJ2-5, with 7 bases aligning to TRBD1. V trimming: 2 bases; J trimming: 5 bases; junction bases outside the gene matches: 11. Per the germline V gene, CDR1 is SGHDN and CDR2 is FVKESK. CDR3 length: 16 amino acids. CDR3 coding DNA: TGTGCCAGCAGCCAACTACGGGACAGCGTCCGGGAGACCCAGTACTTC. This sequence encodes CASSQLRDSVRETQYF. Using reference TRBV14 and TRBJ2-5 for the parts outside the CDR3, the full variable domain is EAGVTQFPSHSVIEKGQTVTLRCDPISGHDNLYWYRRVMGKEIKFLLHFVKESKQDESGMPNNRFLAERTGGTYSTLKVQPAELEDSGVYFCASSQLRDSVRETQYFGPGTRLLVL.

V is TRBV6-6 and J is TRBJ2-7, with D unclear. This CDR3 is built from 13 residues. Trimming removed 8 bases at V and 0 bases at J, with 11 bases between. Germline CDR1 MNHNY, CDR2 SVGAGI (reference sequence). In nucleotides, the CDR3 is TGTGCCAGCGGGATCGGACCCTCCTACGAGCAGTACGTC. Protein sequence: CASGIGPSYEQYV.

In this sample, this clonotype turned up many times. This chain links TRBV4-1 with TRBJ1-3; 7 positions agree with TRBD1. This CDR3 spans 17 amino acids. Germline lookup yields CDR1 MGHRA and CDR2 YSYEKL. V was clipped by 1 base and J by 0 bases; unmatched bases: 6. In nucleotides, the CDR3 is TGCGCCAGCAGCCAAGGGGGGACAGCCGACTCTGGAAACACCATATATTTT. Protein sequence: CASSQGGTADSGNTIYF.

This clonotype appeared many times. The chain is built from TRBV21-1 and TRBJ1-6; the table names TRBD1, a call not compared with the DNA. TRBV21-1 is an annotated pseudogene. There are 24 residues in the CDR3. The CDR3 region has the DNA TGTGCCAGCAGCAAAATTGAAGACCCCCGACAGGGCCCGAAACTTAGCTCCTATAATTCACCCCTCCACTTT. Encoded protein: CASSKIEDPRQGPKLSSYNSPLHF.

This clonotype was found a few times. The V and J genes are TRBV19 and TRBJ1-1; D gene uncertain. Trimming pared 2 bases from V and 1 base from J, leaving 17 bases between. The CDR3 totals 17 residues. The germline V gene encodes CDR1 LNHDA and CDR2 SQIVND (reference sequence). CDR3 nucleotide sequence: TGTGCCAGTAGTATAAAGAAGTTGGGATTGGGGAACACTGAAGCTTTCTTT. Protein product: CASSIKKLGLGNTEAFF.

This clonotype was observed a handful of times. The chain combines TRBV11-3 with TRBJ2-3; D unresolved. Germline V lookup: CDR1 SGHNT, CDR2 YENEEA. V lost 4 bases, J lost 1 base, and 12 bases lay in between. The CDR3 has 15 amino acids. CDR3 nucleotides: TGTGCCAGCAGCTCAAACGGCCGAGGCACAGATACGCAGTATTTT. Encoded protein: CASSSNGRGTDTQYF.

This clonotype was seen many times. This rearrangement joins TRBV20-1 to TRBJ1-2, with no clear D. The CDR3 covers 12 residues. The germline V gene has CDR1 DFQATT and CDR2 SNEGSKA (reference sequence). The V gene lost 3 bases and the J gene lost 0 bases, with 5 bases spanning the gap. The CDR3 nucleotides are TGCAGTGCTAGCCGAGCTAACTATGGCTACACCTTC. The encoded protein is CSASRANYGYTF.

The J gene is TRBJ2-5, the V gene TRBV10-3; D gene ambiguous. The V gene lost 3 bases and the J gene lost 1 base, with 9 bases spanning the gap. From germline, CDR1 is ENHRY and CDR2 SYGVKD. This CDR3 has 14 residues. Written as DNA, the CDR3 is TGTGCCATCAGTGACCAAGGGTTCCAAGAGACCCAGTACTTC. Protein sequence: CAISDQGFQETQYF.

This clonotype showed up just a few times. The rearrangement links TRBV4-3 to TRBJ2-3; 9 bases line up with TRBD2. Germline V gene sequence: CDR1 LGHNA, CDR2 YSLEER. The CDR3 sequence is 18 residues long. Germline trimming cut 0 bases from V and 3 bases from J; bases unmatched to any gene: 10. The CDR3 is CASSQDSTRGGGTDTQYF. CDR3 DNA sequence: TGCGCCAGCAGCCAAGATAGTACGCGGGGGGGCGGTACAGATACGCAGTATTTT.

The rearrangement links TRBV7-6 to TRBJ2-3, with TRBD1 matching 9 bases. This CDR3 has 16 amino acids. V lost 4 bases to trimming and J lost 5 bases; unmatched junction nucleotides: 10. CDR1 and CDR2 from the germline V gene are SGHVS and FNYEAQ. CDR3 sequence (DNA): TGTGCCAGCAGCTCCCAGTCGGGACAGGGACAAGATACGCAGTATTTT. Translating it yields CASSSQSGQGQDTQYF. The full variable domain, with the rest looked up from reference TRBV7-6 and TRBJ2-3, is GAGVSQSPRYKVTKRGQDVALRCDPISGHVSLYWYRQALGQGPEFLTYFNYEAQQDKSGLPNDRFSAERPEGSISTLTIQRTEQRDSAMYRCASSSQSGQGQDTQYFGPGTRLTVL.

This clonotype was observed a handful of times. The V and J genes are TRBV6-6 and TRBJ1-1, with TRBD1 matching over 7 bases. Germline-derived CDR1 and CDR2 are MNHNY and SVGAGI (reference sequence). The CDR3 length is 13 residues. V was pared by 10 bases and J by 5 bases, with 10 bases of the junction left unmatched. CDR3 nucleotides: TGTGCCACCACTCCAGGGGGGCAGACTGAAGCTTTCTTT. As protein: CATTPGGQTEAFF.

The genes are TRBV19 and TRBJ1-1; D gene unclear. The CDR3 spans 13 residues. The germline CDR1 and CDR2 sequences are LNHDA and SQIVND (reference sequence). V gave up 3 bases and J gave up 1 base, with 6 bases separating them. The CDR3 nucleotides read TGTGCCAGTAGTATTTACGGGAACACTGAAGCTTTCTTT. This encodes CASSIYGNTEAFF.

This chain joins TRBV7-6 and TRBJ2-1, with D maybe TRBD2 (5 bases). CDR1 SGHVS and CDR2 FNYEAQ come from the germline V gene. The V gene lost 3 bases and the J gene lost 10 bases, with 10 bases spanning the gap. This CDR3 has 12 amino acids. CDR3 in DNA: TGTGCCAGCAGCTTCAGTAGCGCCGAGCAGTTCTTC. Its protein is CASSFSSAEQFF.

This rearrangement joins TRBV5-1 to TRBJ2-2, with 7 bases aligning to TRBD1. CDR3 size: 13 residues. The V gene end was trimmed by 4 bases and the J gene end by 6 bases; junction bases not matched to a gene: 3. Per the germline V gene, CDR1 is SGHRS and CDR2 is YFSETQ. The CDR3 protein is CASSTTGAGELFF. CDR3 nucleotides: TGCGCCAGCAGCACAACAGGGGCCGGGGAGCTGTTTTTT.